This TCR beta chain was found in a study of T cell repertoires in cytomegalovirus infection. Study information: A matching HLA type, together with CMV infection, was signaled by public TCR beta signatures. Overall study findings and caveats: The response measured ex vivo was dominated by TCR beta clonotypes (HLA-C-restricted and CMV-specific). Cumulative frequency of public TCR beta families picked out carriers of CMV plus the relevant HLA.

TCRdb reprocessed the reads with MiXCR, giving one entry per CDR3 protein. The repertoire has 65,000 to 95,000 distinct CDR3 sequences, more than 3% of them found once; the top ten carry about 4.6%. The length of the CDR3 is 14 residues. Germline V lookup: CDR1 MGHRA, CDR2 YSYEKL. V lost 2 bases to trimming and J lost 5 bases, with 10 bases between them. Note on this clonotype: Its antigen remains unidentified.

V is TRBV4-1 and J is TRBJ2-1; D uncertain. Specimen: PBMCs. The receptor was derived from a human donor in good health (CMV status not recorded). Some clones in this sample may be carry-over from other donors' samples. The CDR3 region has the DNA TGCGCCAGCAGCCAACGCAGTCGGGACAATGAGCAGTTCTTC. Protein: CASSQRSRDNEQFF.